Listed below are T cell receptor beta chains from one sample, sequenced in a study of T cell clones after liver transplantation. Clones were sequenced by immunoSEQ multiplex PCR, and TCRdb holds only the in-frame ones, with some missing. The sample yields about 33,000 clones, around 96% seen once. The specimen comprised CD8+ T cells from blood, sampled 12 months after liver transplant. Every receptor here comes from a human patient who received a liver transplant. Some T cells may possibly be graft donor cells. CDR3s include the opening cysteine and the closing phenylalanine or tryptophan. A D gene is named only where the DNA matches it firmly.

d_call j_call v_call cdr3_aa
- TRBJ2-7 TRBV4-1 CASSQEVTGREILYEQYF
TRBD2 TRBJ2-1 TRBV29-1 CSVGATSGGSETDYAPYNEQFF
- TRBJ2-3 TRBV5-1 CASSLAGSKGDTQYF
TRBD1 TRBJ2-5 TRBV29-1 CSADRGRETQYF
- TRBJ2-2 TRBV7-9 CASSLARVSTGELFF
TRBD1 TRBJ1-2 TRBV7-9 CASSYTGTGKGDYTF
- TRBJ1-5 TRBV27 CASSSVGTAVNQPQHF
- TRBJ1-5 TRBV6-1 CASSVSGALGGQPQHF
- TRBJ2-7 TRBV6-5 CASSWDFGYEQYF
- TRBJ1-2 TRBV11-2 CASSLGQTNYGYTF
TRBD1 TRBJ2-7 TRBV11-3 CASSGKTGGEQYF
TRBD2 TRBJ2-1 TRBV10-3 CAISVTSGTHEQFF
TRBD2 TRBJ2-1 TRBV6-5 CASSYLAGGTYNEQFF